A selection of T cell receptor beta chains follows, all from one sample in a study of vaccination and CD4 T cells after COVID-19. TCRdb used MiXCR to reprocess the PCR reads, holding one entry per CDR3 protein. The sample holds over 8,500 distinct CDR3 sequences, about 26% seen once. These TCRs are of unknown antigen specificity. The sequencing here drew on CD4+ T cells from blood, cultured in vitro, taken after SARS-CoV-2 vaccination. These receptors all come from a human donor who had recovered from COVID-19. The CDR3 runs from the conserved cysteine through the conserved F or W. The order of the fields is V gene, clone size, D gene, J gene, CDR3 DNA, CDR3 protein. D genes are given only for firm matches. Clone size is not always given. Where it is, it says once, few, many or a class for expanded clones.

v_call: TRBV5-1
clone_size: -
d_call: -
j_call: TRBJ2-5
cdr3_nt: TGCGCCAGCAGCGCCACAGGGTTCAGGGAGACCCAGTACTTC
cdr3_aa: CASSATGFRETQYF

v_call: TRBV18
clone_size: -
d_call: -
j_call: TRBJ2-7
cdr3_nt: TGTGCCAGCTCCCCGGCAGGACCAAACTCCTACGAGCAGTACTTC
cdr3_aa: CASSPAGPNSYEQYF

v_call: TRBV20-1
clone_size: -
d_call: TRBD1
j_call: TRBJ1-5
cdr3_nt: TGCAGTGCAAACGACAGGGGTCGGAATCAGCCCCAGCATTTT
cdr3_aa: CSANDRGRNQPQHF

v_call: TRBV4-3
clone_size: few
d_call: -
j_call: TRBJ2-5
cdr3_nt: TGCGCCAGCAGCCCCGAGGTGGGGGAGACCCAGTACTTC
cdr3_aa: CASSPEVGETQYF

v_call: TRBV7-2
clone_size: few
d_call: -
j_call: TRBJ1-2
cdr3_nt: TGTGCCAGCAGCTTAGAGCGGGGGCAGTATGGCTACACCTTC
cdr3_aa: CASSLERGQYGYTF

v_call: TRBV7-7
clone_size: few
d_call: -
j_call: TRBJ1-1
cdr3_nt: TGTGCCAGCAGCAAAATGGATAACACTGAAGCTTTCTTT
cdr3_aa: CASSKMDNTEAFF

v_call: TRBV15
clone_size: -
d_call: -
j_call: TRBJ2-1
cdr3_nt: TGTGCCACCAGCAGAGGGCCGGGGGAGCAGTTCTTC
cdr3_aa: CATSRGPGEQFF

v_call: TRBV12-3/TRBV12-4
clone_size: -
d_call: -
j_call: TRBJ1-2
cdr3_nt: TGTGCCAGCAGTTTCTTAGGCAGGGCGCGTAGCTACACCTTC
cdr3_aa: CASSFLGRARSYTF

v_call: TRBV19
clone_size: -
d_call: TRBD1
j_call: TRBJ1-1
cdr3_nt: TGTGCCAGTAGTAGACAGGGCACTGAAGCTTTCTTT
cdr3_aa: CASSRQGTEAFF

v_call: TRBV7-6
clone_size: -
d_call: TRBD2
j_call: TRBJ2-3
cdr3_nt: TGTGCCAGCAGCTTAGGAAGACTAGCGGGAGTGGTAGATACGCAGTATTTT
cdr3_aa: CASSLGRLAGVVDTQYF

v_call: TRBV7-9
clone_size: few
d_call: -
j_call: TRBJ1-1
cdr3_nt: TGTGCCAGCAGCCCGTCGGGAACTGAAGCTTTCTTT
cdr3_aa: CASSPSGTEAFF

v_call: TRBV5-4
clone_size: -
d_call: -
j_call: TRBJ2-7
cdr3_nt: TGTGCCAGCAGCCCGTCGTTTCTGGAGACCTACGAGCAGTACTTC
cdr3_aa: CASSPSFLETYEQYF

v_call: TRBV20-1
clone_size: -
d_call: TRBD1
j_call: TRBJ2-7
cdr3_nt: TGCAGTGCTAGGGATGAGACGACAGGGGGCTACGAGCAGTACTTC
cdr3_aa: CSARDETTGGYEQYF

v_call: TRBV24-1
clone_size: -
d_call: -
j_call: TRBJ2-2
cdr3_nt: TGTGCCACCAGTGATAGTGGGACACGGGGCACCGGGGAGCTGTTTTTT
cdr3_aa: CATSDSGTRGTGELFF

v_call: TRBV28
clone_size: -
d_call: TRBD2
j_call: TRBJ2-1
cdr3_nt: TGTGCCAGCGGACGAGGGGCGGGAGGTTACAATGAGCAGTTCTTC
cdr3_aa: CASGRGAGGYNEQFF

v_call: TRBV6-2/TRBV6-3
clone_size: few
d_call: TRBD1
j_call: TRBJ1-2
cdr3_nt: TGTGCCAGCAGTTACCAAACAGGGGCAGCCGGTGGCTACACCTTC
cdr3_aa: CASSYQTGAAGGYTF

v_call: TRBV29-1
clone_size: -
d_call: -
j_call: TRBJ2-3
cdr3_nt: TGCAGCGTCCAGGGTGTCGCGGTATCTAGCACAGATACGCAGTATTTT
cdr3_aa: CSVQGVAVSSTDTQYF

v_call: TRBV29-1
clone_size: -
d_call: TRBD2
j_call: TRBJ2-3
cdr3_nt: TGCAGCGCCGCGAGGGCGGGAGGAGGCAAAGATACGCAGTATTTT
cdr3_aa: CSAARAGGGKDTQYF

v_call: TRBV11-2
clone_size: -
d_call: TRBD1
j_call: TRBJ2-1
cdr3_nt: TGTGCCAGCAGCTTAGAGGGGACAGGGGGCTGGTATGAGCAGTTCTTC
cdr3_aa: CASSLEGTGGWYEQFF

v_call: TRBV24-1
clone_size: -
d_call: TRBD2
j_call: TRBJ2-1
cdr3_nt: TGTGCCACCAGTGAGCCCCCCCGGGGAGGGCGGGATGACAATGAGCAGTTCTTC
cdr3_aa: CATSEPPRGGRDDNEQFF

v_call: TRBV7-4
clone_size: -
d_call: -
j_call: TRBJ2-1
cdr3_nt: TGTGCCAGCAGCCCAAGGGGAGAGGTGACTTCCCATGAGCAGTTCTTC
cdr3_aa: CASSPRGEVTSHEQFF

v_call: TRBV4-2
clone_size: few
d_call: TRBD1
j_call: TRBJ1-2
cdr3_nt: TGTGCCAGCAGCCGGGACAGGGGCCACTACACCTTC
cdr3_aa: CASSRDRGHYTF

v_call: TRBV6-1
clone_size: -
d_call: TRBD1
j_call: TRBJ2-3
cdr3_nt: TGTGCCAGCAGCCCCTTGACAGGGGGCACAGATACGCAGTATTTT
cdr3_aa: CASSPLTGGTDTQYF

v_call: TRBV28
clone_size: -
d_call: -
j_call: TRBJ2-3
cdr3_nt: TGTGCCAGCAGTTTATGGAGGCTAGCTGACAGCACAGATACGCAGTATTTT
cdr3_aa: CASSLWRLADSTDTQYF

v_call: TRBV28
clone_size: -
d_call: -
j_call: TRBJ1-1
cdr3_nt: TGTGCCAGCAGTTTATTCTGGGACACAAACACTGAAGCTTTCTTT
cdr3_aa: CASSLFWDTNTEAFF

v_call: TRBV7-9
clone_size: -
d_call: TRBD1
j_call: TRBJ1-1
cdr3_nt: TGTGCCAGCAGCTTAGTCAGGGGGCTCCAAGCTTTCTTT
cdr3_aa: CASSLVRGLQAFF

v_call: TRBV27
clone_size: -
d_call: -
j_call: TRBJ1-2
cdr3_nt: TGTGCCAGCAGTACACAGGGTGCTAACTATGGCTACACCTTC
cdr3_aa: CASSTQGANYGYTF

v_call: TRBV19
clone_size: few
d_call: -
j_call: TRBJ2-1
cdr3_nt: TGTGCCAGTAGTATAGTAGGCCCGGGAGAGCAGTTCTTC
cdr3_aa: CASSIVGPGEQFF

v_call: TRBV6-1
clone_size: few
d_call: -
j_call: TRBJ1-1
cdr3_nt: TGTGCCAGCAGCAGCGGATACAGTACTTACACTGAAGCTTTCTTT
cdr3_aa: CASSSGYSTYTEAFF

v_call: TRBV28
clone_size: few
d_call: -
j_call: TRBJ1-5
cdr3_nt: TGTGCCAGCAGAGTCGGGCCCCGCAGGGGCAATCAGCCCCAGCATTTT
cdr3_aa: CASRVGPRRGNQPQHF

v_call: TRBV7-8
clone_size: -
d_call: -
j_call: TRBJ1-3
cdr3_nt: TGTGCCAGCAGCTTAGTTTACCGGGACCCCCTTACCTCTGGAAACACCATATATTTT
cdr3_aa: CASSLVYRDPLTSGNTIYF

v_call: TRBV7-8
clone_size: few
d_call: -
j_call: TRBJ1-1
cdr3_nt: TGTGCCAGCAGCCTCGACAGGTTGAACACTGAAGCTTTCTTT
cdr3_aa: CASSLDRLNTEAFF

v_call: TRBV5-1
clone_size: -
d_call: -
j_call: TRBJ2-3
cdr3_nt: TGCGCCAGCAGCTTACCCGGGAGTACGAATACGCAGTATTTT
cdr3_aa: CASSLPGSTNTQYF